This T cell receptor (beta chain) comes out of a study of T cell repertoires in cytomegalovirus infection. Study at large: Indications of both CMV infection and matching HLA type were provided by public TCR beta signatures. Broader study findings: Ex vivo, HLA-C-restricted CMV-specific TCR beta clonotypes prevailed over the rest of the response. Carriers of CMV and the relevant HLA type were discriminated by public TCR beta frequency.

In the case of this clonotype: Its antigen is currently unknown.

The CDR3 spans 15 residues. Trimming shortened V by 2 bases and J by 6 bases, and 14 bases separated the two germline ends. In TCRdb, the reads were re-called with MiXCR into one record per CDR3 protein. The data contain around 770,000 distinct CDR3 sequences, 29% of them singletons. Sequences were derived from cultured CD8+ T cells from PBMCs, sampled from culture after CMV antigen stimulation. This chain connects TRBV12-3 or TRBV12-4 to TRBJ2-1; possibly TRBD2 for D (7 bases). This clonotype originated in a human donor in good health (CMV status not recorded). Some clones in this sample may be carry-over from other donors' samples. CDR3 DNA sequence: TGTGCCAGCAGTTTATCGGTGGGGGGGCTCAATGAGCAGTTCTTC. Amino acid sequence: CASSLSVGGLNEQFF.